One and the same sample provided the 6 T cell receptor beta chains below, sequenced in a study of blood T cells in healthy people across ages. PCR was performed a second time for about 7 to 12 cycles using a sample-barcoded 5' primer and a J-beta primer mix. TCRdb independently ran MiXCR on the 5' RACE reads; one entry per CDR3 protein. This table has 1.5 million to 2 million distinct CDR3 sequences, 49% appearing once. Sequencing was performed on blood. Every receptor here comes from a woman aged 40 to 50 in good health.

The chain carries TRBV20-1 and TRBJ2-1; 11 positions match TRBD2. This CDR3 is 20 amino acids long. Germline V gene lookup returns CDR1 DFQATT and CDR2 SNEGSKA (reference sequence). V lost 0 bases to trimming and J lost 8 bases; unmatched junction nucleotides: 21. The CDR3 is CSARDQRLAGSSAPLDEQFF. The CDR3 nucleotides read TGCAGTGCTAGAGATCAACGACTAGCGGGATCTTCAGCCCCTTTGGATGAGCAGTTCTTC.

The sample holds a few counts of this clonotype. The V call is TRBV4-3, the J call TRBJ2-1; the match to TRBD2 covers 8 bases. V lost 2 bases, J lost 4 bases, and 13 bases stayed unmatched. The CDR3 consists of 18 residues. Germline CDR1 LGHNA, CDR2 YSLEER. CDR3 sequence reads: CASSQFVRGAGVYNEQFF. CDR3 DNA sequence: TGCGCCAGCAGCCAATTCGTGCGGGGAGCGGGGGTTTACAATGAGCAGTTCTTC.

This clonotype was counted a few times. The gene calls are TRBV24-1 and TRBJ2-7, with D unresolved. The V end lost 7 bases, the J end lost 3 bases, and 21 bases lay between the germline ends. Germline V gives CDR1 KGHDR, CDR2 SFDVKD. The CDR3 consists of 16 residues. In DNA, the CDR3 is TGTGCCACCAGGGTTCGGGCACCCAGGCGATACTACGAGCAGTACTTC. It translates to CATRVRAPRRYYEQYF.

This rearrangement joins TRBV18 to TRBJ2-7, with D tentatively TRBD1 or TRBD2 (6 bases each). CDR3 length equals 14 residues. Trimming pared 3 bases from V and 0 bases from J, leaving 9 bases between. Germline CDR1 KGHSH, CDR2 LQKENI. CDR3 sequence: CASSPGGPSYEQYF. CDR3 DNA sequence: TGTGCCAGCTCACCCGGGGGCCCCTCCTACGAGCAGTACTTC.

The CDR3 DNA reads as TGCGCCAGCAGCCAAGAGGGGGGCGACAGGGCAACCGGCTACACCTTC. Its translation: CASSQEGGDRATGYTF. This chain connects TRBV4-3 to TRBJ1-2, with 7 bases identical to TRBD1. This CDR3 comprises 16 residues. Germline assignment: CDR1 LGHNA and CDR2 YSLEER. The junction had 12 bases not matched to a gene; V was cut back by 0 bases and J by 8 bases.

This clonotype has only a few counts. V usage is TRBV7-2 and J usage is TRBJ2-3, with TRBD2 matching over 9 bases. Per germline, CDR1 SGHTA and CDR2 FQGNSA. V trimming: 5 bases; J trimming: 4 bases; junction bases outside the gene matches: 7. The CDR3 is made up of 15 amino acids. For the CDR3, the DNA is TGTGCCAGCAGCCTCATGACTAGCGGAGCAGATACGCAGTATTTT. Protein sequence: CASSLMTSGADTQYF.